These T cell receptor beta chains were read from a single sample in a study of cytomegalovirus exposure and HLA in healthy donors. Profiled with immunoSEQ multiplex PCR; TCRdb holds only in-frame clones, not every one. The repertoire has 170,000 or so clones, roughly 80% of them found once; the top ten carry around 7.3%. The sequenced sample consisted of PBMCs. The receptors stem from a man younger than 45 in good health and CMV-seropositive. Both conserved end residues are part of each CDR3. The D gene is left open where the match is weak. Expanded clones are given a class, and other clones once, few, many or no size at all.

J gene: TRBJ2-7; V gene: TRBV11-3; clone size: NA; D gene: TRBD2; CDR3 DNA: TGTGCCAGCAGCCCAGGACTAGCGGAGGAGCAGTACTTC; CDR3 protein: CASSPGLAEEQYF
J gene: TRBJ1-5; V gene: TRBV19; clone size: few; D gene: NA; CDR3 DNA: TGTGCCAGTAGTATTGGTGACAGTCAGCCCCAGCATTTT; CDR3 protein: CASSIGDSQPQHF
J gene: TRBJ2-7; V gene: TRBV6-1; clone size: once; D gene: TRBD1; CDR3 DNA: TGTGCCAGCAGTGAAGGGTCTTACAGGGGTAGCGAGCAGTACTTC; CDR3 protein: CASSEGSYRGSEQYF
J gene: TRBJ2-2; V gene: TRBV7-3; clone size: NA; D gene: NA; CDR3 DNA: TGTGCCAGCAGCTTGGGGTGGGGCCGGGAGTCGAACACCGGGGAGCTGTTTTTT; CDR3 protein: CASSLGWGRESNTGELFF
J gene: TRBJ2-3; V gene: TRBV4-2; clone size: NA; D gene: TRBD1; CDR3 DNA: TGTGCCAGCAGCCAAGATGTGAGACAGGGGGTCTCAGATACGCAGTATTTT; CDR3 protein: CASSQDVRQGVSDTQYF
J gene: TRBJ2-7; V gene: TRBV28; clone size: NA; D gene: TRBD2; CDR3 DNA: TGTGCCAGCACCGCGGGAGGAGCCTACGAGCAGTACTTC; CDR3 protein: CASTAGGAYEQYF
J gene: TRBJ2-7; V gene: TRBV11-3; clone size: NA; D gene: TRBD2; CDR3 DNA: TGTGCCAGCAGCCCAACTAGCGGGGGGGCCTACGAGCAGTACTTC; CDR3 protein: CASSPTSGGAYEQYF
J gene: TRBJ1-1; V gene: TRBV5-4; clone size: NA; D gene: TRBD1; CDR3 DNA: TGTGCCAGCAGTTTGGACAGGAGCTCCGTGACTGAAGCTTTCTTT; CDR3 protein: CASSLDRSSVTEAFF
J gene: TRBJ1-1; V gene: TRBV5-4; clone size: NA; D gene: NA; CDR3 DNA: TGTGCCAGCAGCTTGGCCGAGGGCACTGAAGCTTTCTTT; CDR3 protein: CASSLAEGTEAFF
J gene: TRBJ2-3; V gene: TRBV6-4; clone size: medium-sized; D gene: TRBD2; CDR3 DNA: TGTGCCAGCAGTGAGGCTAGCGGGAGGGCAGATACGCAGTATTTT; CDR3 protein: CASSEASGRADTQYF
J gene: TRBJ2-1; V gene: TRBV23-1; clone size: NA; D gene: TRBD2; CDR3 DNA: TGCGCCAGCAGTCCCCTCGGGGGGTCCTACAATGAGCAGTTCTTC; CDR3 protein: CASSPLGGSYNEQFF
J gene: TRBJ1-5; V gene: TRBV6-1; clone size: NA; D gene: TRBD1; CDR3 DNA: TGTGCCAGCAGTGAAGCAACAGGGGGTCCAGATACGCAGCATTTT; CDR3 protein: CASSEATGGPDTQHF
J gene: TRBJ2-1; V gene: TRBV10-1; clone size: NA; D gene: TRBD2; CDR3 DNA: TGCGCCAGCAGTAGTAGCGGGCATGAGCAGTTCTTC; CDR3 protein: CASSSSGHEQFF
J gene: TRBJ1-1; V gene: TRBV2; clone size: NA; D gene: TRBD1; CDR3 DNA: TGTGCCAGCAGGGGGGACAGACAGAACACTGAAGCTTTCTTT; CDR3 protein: CASRGDRQNTEAFF
J gene: TRBJ2-7; V gene: TRBV28; clone size: NA; D gene: NA; CDR3 DNA: TGTGTCACAGGGCTCCAGTATCCCTACGAGCAGTACTTC; CDR3 protein: CVTGLQYPYEQYF
J gene: TRBJ2-1; V gene: TRBV19; clone size: NA; D gene: TRBD2; CDR3 DNA: TGTGCCAGTAGTATAGGAAAGCGGGGGGACTTCCAGAGCTCCTACAATGAGCAGTTCTTC; CDR3 protein: CASSIGKRGDFQSSYNEQFF
J gene: TRBJ2-3; V gene: TRBV15; clone size: NA; D gene: TRBD2; CDR3 DNA: TGTGCCACCAGCAGAGATTTGGGGGGGACAGATACGCAGTATTTT; CDR3 protein: CATSRDLGGTDTQYF
J gene: TRBJ1-5; V gene: TRBV10-3; clone size: NA; D gene: NA; CDR3 DNA: TGTGCCATCGGAGGCAGAGGCTACAATCAGCCCCAGCATTTT; CDR3 protein: CAIGGRGYNQPQHF
J gene: TRBJ2-3; V gene: TRBV6-1; clone size: NA; D gene: NA; CDR3 DNA: TGTGCCAGCAGTGCTCTAGCGTCTAGCACAGATACGCAGTATTTT; CDR3 protein: CASSALASSTDTQYF
J gene: TRBJ2-1; V gene: TRBV27; clone size: NA; D gene: NA; CDR3 DNA: TGTGCCAGCAGTTTACACCGGGGTTACAATGAGCAGTTCTTC; CDR3 protein: CASSLHRGYNEQFF
J gene: TRBJ2-7; V gene: TRBV5-1; clone size: few; D gene: TRBD1; CDR3 DNA: TGCGCCAGCAGCTTTGGGACAGGGGGATACGAGCAGTACTTC; CDR3 protein: CASSFGTGGYEQYF
J gene: TRBJ1-6; V gene: TRBV5-1; clone size: NA; D gene: NA; CDR3 DNA: TGCGCCAGCAGCTTTCAGGGGCGCGATAATTCACCCCTCCACTTT; CDR3 protein: CASSFQGRDNSPLHF
J gene: TRBJ2-7; V gene: TRBV4-1; clone size: NA; D gene: TRBD2; CDR3 DNA: TGCGCCAGCAGCCAAGGGTACGGGGGGGGGCCCTACGAGCAGTACTTC; CDR3 protein: CASSQGYGGGPYEQYF
J gene: TRBJ2-5; V gene: TRBV7-9; clone size: NA; D gene: TRBD1; CDR3 DNA: TGTGCCAGCAGCTTAGGACAGGGCCAAGAGACCCAGTACTTC; CDR3 protein: CASSLGQGQETQYF
J gene: TRBJ2-5; V gene: TRBV27; clone size: NA; D gene: NA; CDR3 DNA: TGTGCCAGTTTACACATCCAAGAGACCCAGTACTTC; CDR3 protein: CASLHIQETQYF
J gene: TRBJ1-1; V gene: TRBV7-3; clone size: NA; D gene: NA; CDR3 DNA: TGTGCCAGCAGCCCGCTGGGGGCAGGACCTAGGGGCACTGAAGCTTTCTTT; CDR3 protein: CASSPLGAGPRGTEAFF
J gene: TRBJ2-3; V gene: TRBV11-3; clone size: NA; D gene: TRBD1; CDR3 DNA: TGTGCCAGCAGCCTCCGGCGGACAGGGGACGCAGATACGCAGTATTTT; CDR3 protein: CASSLRRTGDADTQYF
J gene: TRBJ1-1; V gene: TRBV7-8; clone size: once; D gene: NA; CDR3 DNA: TGTGCCAGCAGCTTAGCGGCGGGGCTAGGTGAAGCTTTCTTT; CDR3 protein: CASSLAAGLGEAFF
J gene: TRBJ2-5; V gene: TRBV15; clone size: NA; D gene: NA; CDR3 DNA: TGTGCCACCAGCAGAGATGTTCAGGCGTTACAAGAGACCCAGTACTTC; CDR3 protein: CATSRDVQALQETQYF
J gene: TRBJ2-7; V gene: TRBV6-6; clone size: NA; D gene: NA; CDR3 DNA: TGTGCCAGCAGTCTGGACAGCTACGAGCAGTACTTC; CDR3 protein: CASSLDSYEQYF
J gene: TRBJ2-6; V gene: TRBV19; clone size: NA; D gene: TRBD1; CDR3 DNA: TGTGCCAGTACCCTGGGACAGGGTCCAGGAAAGTTATATGGGGCCAACGTCCTGACTTTC; CDR3 protein: CASTLGQGPGKLYGANVLTF
J gene: TRBJ2-5; V gene: TRBV11-3; clone size: NA; D gene: NA; CDR3 DNA: TGTGCCAGCGGTAGCGGATACCAAGAGGCCCAGTACTTC; CDR3 protein: CASGSGYQEAQYF
J gene: TRBJ2-2; V gene: TRBV5-1; clone size: NA; D gene: NA; CDR3 DNA: TGCGCCAGCAGCTTGGTTAGGGGTAGCACCGGGGAGCTGTTTTTT; CDR3 protein: CASSLVRGSTGELFF
J gene: TRBJ2-1; V gene: TRBV5-4; clone size: NA; D gene: TRBD2; CDR3 DNA: TGTGCCAGCGCATCCCCGGGACTAAATAATGAGCAGTTCTTC; CDR3 protein: CASASPGLNNEQFF
J gene: TRBJ2-7; V gene: TRBV6-5; clone size: NA; D gene: NA; CDR3 DNA: TGTGCCAGCAGTTACTCGTACAGTTACTACGAGCAGTACTTC; CDR3 protein: CASSYSYSYYEQYF
J gene: TRBJ2-3; V gene: TRBV4-1; clone size: NA; D gene: TRBD2; CDR3 DNA: TGCGCCAGCAGCCAGCTAATTGGCGGGAGTTTAGCAGATACGCAGTATTTT; CDR3 protein: CASSQLIGGSLADTQYF
J gene: TRBJ1-4; V gene: TRBV4-3; clone size: few; D gene: NA; CDR3 DNA: TGCGCCAGCAGCCAAAGACCGTCACGAGGGGAAAAACTGTTTTTT; CDR3 protein: CASSQRPSRGEKLFF
J gene: TRBJ2-5; V gene: TRBV9; clone size: NA; D gene: NA; CDR3 DNA: TGTGCCAGCAGCGTAGGAGGGTTCCAAGAGACCCAGTACTTC; CDR3 protein: CASSVGGFQETQYF
J gene: TRBJ1-3; V gene: TRBV19; clone size: NA; D gene: NA; CDR3 DNA: TGTGCCAGTAGTATCGCCGCGGGCACGCTCTCTGGAAACACCATATATTTT; CDR3 protein: CASSIAAGTLSGNTIYF
J gene: TRBJ2-5; V gene: TRBV30; clone size: once; D gene: TRBD2; CDR3 DNA: TGTGCCTGGAGTGTACCCCGGACTAGCGGGAGTGAGACCCAGTACTTC; CDR3 protein: CAWSVPRTSGSETQYF
J gene: TRBJ1-2; V gene: TRBV23-1; clone size: NA; D gene: NA; CDR3 DNA: TGCGCCAGCAGTCTTGACGGCGAGACACAAGCCTATGGCTACACCTTC; CDR3 protein: CASSLDGETQAYGYTF
J gene: TRBJ2-7; V gene: TRBV27; clone size: few; D gene: TRBD1; CDR3 DNA: TGTGCCAGCAGTTTTAGACAGGGGAGCTCCTACGAGCAGTACTTC; CDR3 protein: CASSFRQGSSYEQYF
J gene: TRBJ2-3; V gene: TRBV20-1; clone size: NA; D gene: NA; CDR3 DNA: TGCAGTGCTGGGAGGGATACGCAGTATTTT; CDR3 protein: CSAGRDTQYF
J gene: TRBJ2-1; V gene: TRBV9; clone size: NA; D gene: TRBD2; CDR3 DNA: TGTGCCAGCAGCTCTCCGGGGGGGGCATACAATGAGCAGTTCTTC; CDR3 protein: CASSSPGGAYNEQFF